This is a list of T cell receptor beta chains from one sample in a study of early T cells in non-severe SARS-CoV-2 infection. TCRdb used MiXCR to reprocess the 5' RACE reads, holding one entry per CDR3 protein. This sample has about 80,000 distinct CDR3 sequences, with around 10% found just once. Material: whole blood. Every receptor here comes from an adult who was a healthcare worker with PCR-confirmed SARS-CoV-2 infection or an uninfected control (not recorded which). The CDR3 runs from the conserved cysteine through the conserved F or W. Fields, in order: D gene, V gene, clone size, J gene, CDR3 DNA, CDR3 protein. D genes are given only for firm matches. Part of the rows lack a size; the others show once, few, many or a class for expanded clones.

-	TRBV3-1	-	TRBJ1-2	TGTGCCAGCAGCCAAGATCCGGGGGCGACCTATGGCTACACCTTC	CASSQDPGATYGYTF
-	TRBV5-4	-	TRBJ2-1	TGTGCCAGCAGCTACTACAATGAGCAGTTCTTC	CASSYYNEQFF
TRBD1	TRBV27	many	TRBJ2-7	TGTGCCAGCAGTTTAAGGCCCGGGACAGGGTACCACGAGCAGTACTTC	CASSLRPGTGYHEQYF
-	TRBV5-4	many	TRBJ2-5	TGTGCCAGCAGCTTTCGAGGGGTAGAGACCCAGTACTTC	CASSFRGVETQYF
TRBD1	TRBV12-3/TRBV12-4	-	TRBJ1-1	TGTGCCAGCAGTTTAAGGGGGACAGCGAACACTGAAGCTTTCTTT	CASSLRGTANTEAFF
TRBD1	TRBV5-1	many	TRBJ1-4	TGCGCCAGCAGCTTGAGCGGGACAGGGAATGAAAAACTGTTTTTT	CASSLSGTGNEKLFF
TRBD2	TRBV9	many	TRBJ2-3	TGTGCCAGCAGCGCCGCCGCCGGGACTAGCGGTGAGGATACGCAGTATTTT	CASSAAAGTSGEDTQYF
-	TRBV9	-	TRBJ2-1	TGTGCCAGCAGCGTAGCTCAAGGGGAGCAGTTCTTC	CASSVAQGEQFF
TRBD1	TRBV6-5	-	TRBJ2-1	TGTGCCAGCAAATGGGACAGGACTAACAATGAGCAGTTCTTC	CASKWDRTNNEQFF
-	TRBV9	many	TRBJ1-5	TGTGCCAGCAGCGCCCGTGAAGGCCACAATCAGCCCCAGCATTTT	CASSAREGHNQPQHF
-	TRBV20-1	few	TRBJ2-5	TGCAGTGCTATGGCGGGCCAAGAGACCCAGTACTTC	CSAMAGQETQYF
-	TRBV29-1	-	TRBJ2-5	TGCAGCTGTGGAGACGGACAAGAGACCCAGTACTTC	CSCGDGQETQYF
TRBD1	TRBV20-1	many	TRBJ2-1	TGCAGTGCAGGGGGCGGGTCCCGAAAAATTTCCTACAATGAGCAGTTCTTC	CSAGGGSRKISYNEQFF
TRBD2	TRBV7-9	-	TRBJ2-5	TGTGCCAGCAGCTCACGACTAGCCCACCAGGGGACCCAGTACTTC	CASSSRLAHQGTQYF
-	TRBV28	-	TRBJ1-6	TGTGCCAGTACTCAGGGCGTCATTACGACCCTCCACTTT	CASTQGVITTLHF
TRBD2	TRBV6-6	many	TRBJ2-7	TGTGCCAGCAGTTACGGCGGGGGGGCCGCCGAGCAGTACTTC	CASSYGGGAAEQYF
TRBD2	TRBV10-3	-	TRBJ2-3	TGTGCCATATTAGCGGGAACCCACGATACGCAGTATTTT	CAILAGTHDTQYF
-	TRBV7-3	few	TRBJ2-2	TGTGCCAGCAGTTACCCCCCGGGGGGCGGGGACACCGGGGAGCTGTTTTTT	CASSYPPGGGDTGELFF
-	TRBV2	few	TRBJ2-7	TGTGCCAGCAGTGAAAACAGGAAGGGCGAGCAGTACTTC	CASSENRKGEQYF
TRBD2	TRBV29-1	few	TRBJ2-4	TGCAGCGTTGAAGATCCGCATGGACTAGCAGCGTCCAAAAACATTCAGTACTTC	CSVEDPHGLAASKNIQYF
-	TRBV2	many	TRBJ2-2	TGTGCCAGCGGGCGGCAGATTAACACCGGGGAGCTGTTTTTT	CASGRQINTGELFF
-	TRBV4-1	few	TRBJ2-5	TGCGCCAGCAGCCAGCCCGACATACAAGAGACCCAGTACTTC	CASSQPDIQETQYF
-	TRBV10-3	few	TRBJ1-4	TGTGCCATCAGTGAGGAGGGTGCAACTAATGAAAAACTGTTTTTT	CAISEEGATNEKLFF
TRBD2	TRBV18	many	TRBJ2-1	TGTGCCAGCTCACCAAGGATAGCGGGAGGCTACAATGAGCAGTTCTTC	CASSPRIAGGYNEQFF
-	TRBV6-6	few	TRBJ1-3	TGTGCCAGCAGTTACGAAGGGATATCTGGAAACACCATATATTTT	CASSYEGISGNTIYF
TRBD2	TRBV7-6	many	TRBJ2-3	TGTGCCAGCAGCCCGAGAGCGGGGGGGAGTACAGATACGCAGTATTTT	CASSPRAGGSTDTQYF
-	TRBV6-6	-	TRBJ2-7	TGTGCCAGCGACGGGCCATCACGGGCCGAGCAGTACTTC	CASDGPSRAEQYF
-	TRBV6-5	many	TRBJ1-2	TGTGCCAGCAGTTACTCGAGGGGGTACGGCTACACCTTC	CASSYSRGYGYTF
-	TRBV7-9	many	TRBJ2-5	TGTGCCAGCAGCCCAGAGATGGAGACCCAGTACTTC	CASSPEMETQYF
-	TRBV29-1	-	TRBJ1-1	TGCAGCGTCGACACAAGACTGGAGATGACTGAAGCTTTCTTT	CSVDTRLEMTEAFF